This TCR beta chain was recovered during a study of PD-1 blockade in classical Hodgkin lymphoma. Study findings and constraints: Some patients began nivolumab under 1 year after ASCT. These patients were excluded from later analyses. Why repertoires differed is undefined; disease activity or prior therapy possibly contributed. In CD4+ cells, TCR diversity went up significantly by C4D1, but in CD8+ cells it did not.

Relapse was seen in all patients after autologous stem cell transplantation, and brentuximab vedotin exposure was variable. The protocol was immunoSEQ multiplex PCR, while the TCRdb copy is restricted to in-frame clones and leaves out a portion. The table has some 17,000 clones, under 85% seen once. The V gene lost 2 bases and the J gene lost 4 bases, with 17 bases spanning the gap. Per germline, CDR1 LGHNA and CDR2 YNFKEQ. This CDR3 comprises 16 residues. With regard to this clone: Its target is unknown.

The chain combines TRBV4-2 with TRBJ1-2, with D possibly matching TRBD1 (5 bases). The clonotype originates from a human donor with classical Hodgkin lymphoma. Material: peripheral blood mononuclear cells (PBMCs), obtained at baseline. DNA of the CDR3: TGTGCCAGCAGCCAACCTTCTCAGACAGACTCCTATGGCTACACCTTC. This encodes CASSQPSQTDSYGYTF.